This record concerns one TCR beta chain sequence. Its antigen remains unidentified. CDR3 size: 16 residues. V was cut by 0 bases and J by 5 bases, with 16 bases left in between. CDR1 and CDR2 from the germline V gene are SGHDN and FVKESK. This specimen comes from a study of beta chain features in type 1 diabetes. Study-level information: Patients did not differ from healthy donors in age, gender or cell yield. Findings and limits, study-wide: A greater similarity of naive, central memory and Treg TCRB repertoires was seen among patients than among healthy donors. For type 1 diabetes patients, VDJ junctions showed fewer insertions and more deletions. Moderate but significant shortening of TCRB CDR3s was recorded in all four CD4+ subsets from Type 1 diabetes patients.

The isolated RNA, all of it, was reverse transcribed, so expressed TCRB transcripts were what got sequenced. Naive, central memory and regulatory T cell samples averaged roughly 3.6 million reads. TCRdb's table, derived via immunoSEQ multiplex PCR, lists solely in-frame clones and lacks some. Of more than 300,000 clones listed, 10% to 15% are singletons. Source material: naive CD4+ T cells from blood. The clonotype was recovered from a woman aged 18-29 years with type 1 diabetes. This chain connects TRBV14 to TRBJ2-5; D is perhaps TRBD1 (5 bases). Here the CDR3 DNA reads TGTGCCAGCAGCCAAGATCAGGGTAGCTTCGGCGAGACCCAGTACTTC. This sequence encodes CASSQDQGSFGETQYF.